These 23 T cell receptor beta chains were all obtained from the same sample, sequenced in a study of identical twins. MiXCR, applied by TCRdb to the 5' RACE reads, yields one record per CDR3 protein. The data contain 700,000 or so distinct CDR3 sequences, less than 10% of them singletons. This sample was shared with a second study, whose subject was yellow fever vaccine responses in identical twins.

The specimen was PBMCs. The source of these receptors is a woman younger than 30 in good health.

There are a few counts of this clonotype. This sequence joins TRBV3-1 and TRBJ2-2, with D unclear. The CDR3 is 15 residues long. V was shortened by 1 base and J by 1 base, with 7 bases between the two germline ends. Germline CDR1 and CDR2: LGHDT and YNNKEL (reference sequence). Here the CDR3 DNA reads TGTGCCAGCAGCCAAGTCGCTCAGAACACCGGGGAGCTGTTTTTT. Amino acid sequence: CASSQVAQNTGELFF.

The chain carries TRBV12-3 or TRBV12-4 and TRBJ2-5; 7 positions match TRBD1. The CDR3 is 17 residues long. V shed 2 bases and J 1 base; nucleotides not matched to a gene: 10. CDR3 sequence: CASSLYPGTEAQETQYF. The DNA for the CDR3 is TGTGCCAGCAGTTTATATCCCGGGACAGAAGCCCAAGAGACCCAGTACTTC.

CDR3 DNA: TGTGCCAGCAGATCCGGGACGAGGACCTACGAGCAGTACTTC. Translation: CASRSGTRTYEQYF. This rearrangement joins TRBV6-1 to TRBJ2-7; either TRBD1 or TRBD2 may fit D (5 bases each). V was trimmed by 6 bases and J by 2 bases, leaving 14 bases between them. Germline values: CDR1 MNHNS, CDR2 SASEGT. The CDR3 extends over 14 amino acids.

This clonotype occurred a few times. The CDR3 reads CATSDLRGSGSNEQFF. DNA of the CDR3: TGTGCCACCAGTGATTTAAGGGGTAGCGGGAGCAATGAGCAGTTCTTC. The chain has TRBV24-1 and TRBJ2-1; 9 bases are a match to TRBD2. V lost 1 base to trimming and J lost 6 bases; unmatched junction nucleotides: 6. The CDR3 loop spans 16 amino acids. Germline assignment: CDR1 KGHDR and CDR2 SFDVKD.

This rearrangement joins TRBV30 to TRBJ2-1; 7 bases are a match to TRBD1. The CDR3 consists of 13 residues. The V segment lost 0 bases and the J segment 9 bases; nucleotides outside the gene matches: 5. CDR1 and CDR2 from the germline V gene are GTSNPN and SVGIG (reference sequence). This chain's CDR3 is CAWSVPTGVEQFF. As DNA, the CDR3 is TGTGCCTGGAGTGTGCCTACAGGGGTTGAGCAGTTCTTC.

This rearrangement joins TRBV11-2 to TRBJ2-7; 12 bases agree with TRBD1. The V and J ends lost 2 bases and 2 bases, in that order; junction bases with no gene match: 16. Germline CDR1 is SGHAT and CDR2 is FQNNGV. The length of the CDR3 is 20 residues. The DNA of the CDR3 is TGTGCCAGCAGCTTAAAGTGGGACAGGGGGCACGAAACCGTCACCTACGAGCAGTACTTC. This gives the protein CASSLKWDRGHETVTYEQYF.

The chain employs TRBV7-3 and TRBJ2-5; D is ambiguous. The V end was cut by 2 bases, the J end by 7 bases, with 11 bases between. The CDR3 consists of 13 residues. From germline, CDR1 is SGHTA and CDR2 FQGTGA. The CDR3 DNA sequence: TGTGCCAGCAGCTTAGGGCCAGTGGGGACCCAGTACTTC. Residues: CASSLGPVGTQYF. The variable domain in full, completed from reference TRBV7-3 and TRBJ2-5, reads GAGVSQTPSNKVTEKGKYVELRCDPISGHTALYWYRQSLGQGPEFLIYFQGTGAADDSGLPNDRFFAVRPEGSVSTLKIQRTERGDSAVYLCASSLGPVGTQYFGPGTRLLVL.

This clonotype was recorded a few times. The chain has TRBV7-9 and TRBJ2-1; 8 bases fit TRBD2. CDR3 size: 15 residues. V trimming: 5 bases; J trimming: 8 bases; junction bases outside the gene matches: 11. Germline values: CDR1 SEHNR, CDR2 FQNEAQ (reference sequence). This chain's CDR3 is CASSVGTSDRDEQFF. CDR3 coding DNA: TGTGCCAGCAGCGTCGGGACTAGTGATAGGGATGAGCAGTTCTTC.

This clonotype was seen many times. The V call is TRBV5-1, the J call TRBJ2-2, with a tentative D call TRBD1 (6 bases). The CDR3 runs 17 residues. The germline gives CDR1 SGHRS, CDR2 YFSETQ. The germline V and J ends were trimmed by 4 bases and 0 bases, with 16 bases remaining between them. In DNA form, the CDR3 reads TGCGCCAGCAGCCCCGCTCAGGGGACGACGAACACCGGGGAGCTGTTTTTT. This codes for CASSPAQGTTNTGELFF.

CDR3 DNA: TGTGCCAGCTCACCACCGGGGAGGGAATACAATGAGCAGTTCTTC. Translating it yields CASSPPGREYNEQFF. The chain links TRBV18 to TRBJ2-1; 7 bases line up with TRBD2. Germline V CDR1 and CDR2: KGHSH, LQKENI. CDR3 size: 15 residues. V shed 0 bases and J 4 bases; nucleotides not matched to a gene: 3.

This clonotype was found many times. The chain recombines TRBV29-1 with TRBJ1-3; 7 bases agree with TRBD1. CDR1 SQVTM and CDR2 ANQGSEA come from the germline V gene. The CDR3 is made up of 14 amino acids. Germline trimming cut 7 bases from V and 4 bases from J; bases unmatched to any gene: 10. CDR3 coding DNA: TGCAGCGCTCGAGCGTCAGGGGGAGGAAACACCATATATTTT. It yields the protein CSARASGGGNTIYF.

The chain employs TRBV27 and TRBJ2-7, with a weak D call TRBD2 (6 bases). Germline V gene data show CDR1 as MNHEY and CDR2 as SMNVEV (reference sequence). CDR3 length: 13 amino acids. The CDR3, as DNA: TGTGCTACCGGCGGTAGCGGCACCTACGAGCAGTACTTC. This translates into CATGGSGTYEQYF.

V is TRBV3-1 and J is TRBJ2-1; D remains unclear. Trimming removed 0 bases at V and 8 bases at J, with 14 bases between. This CDR3 has 15 amino acids. The V gene's germline CDR1 is LGHDT and CDR2 YNNKEL (reference sequence). CDR3 DNA: TGTGCCAGCAGCCAAGATCGAAGTCCCTCCGATGAGCAGTTCTTC. Translating gives CASSQDRSPSDEQFF.

This clonotype was seen a handful of times. The V and J genes are TRBV19 and TRBJ1-2; D remains ambiguous. Trimming took off 3 bases at V and 0 bases at J, with 8 bases between the two ends. Germline-derived CDR1 and CDR2 are LNHDA and SQIVND (reference sequence). The CDR3 is 14 amino acids. CDR3 coding DNA: TGTGCCAGTAGTATTGGCAGTACTAACTATGGCTACACCTTC. It codes for CASSIGSTNYGYTF.

This clonotype has ten or more counts. The chain combines TRBV29-1 with TRBJ2-7; D might be TRBD1 or TRBD2, each matching 6 bases. The V end lost 6 bases, the J end lost 1 base, and 13 bases lay between the germline ends. Germline V CDR1 and CDR2: SQVTM, ANQGSEA. The length of the CDR3 is 13 residues. CDR3 protein: CSVVGGGSYEQYF. The CDR3 DNA follows: TGCAGCGTCGTTGGAGGGGGATCCTACGAGCAGTACTTC.

The rearrangement links TRBV29-1 to TRBJ2-3; D is unresolved. The CDR3 has 10 amino acids. V dropped 4 bases and J dropped 7 bases, with 6 bases sitting between them. CDR1 is SQVTM and CDR2 is ANQGSEA in the germline V gene. This CDR3 reads CSVADYTQYF. CDR3 in DNA: TGCAGCGTTGCTGATTATACGCAGTATTTT.

The genes are TRBV9 and TRBJ1-3, with D possibly matching TRBD1 (5 bases). The V gene's germline CDR1 is SGDLS and CDR2 YYNGEE. V was cut by 4 bases and J by 0 bases, with 14 bases left in between. The CDR3 has 16 residues. CDR3 loop: CASSKAGTSSGNTIYF. For the CDR3, the DNA is TGTGCCAGCAGCAAAGCCGGGACGAGCTCTGGAAACACCATATATTTT.

The sample holds a few counts of this clonotype. This chain uses TRBV28 with TRBJ2-1, with 11 bases aligning to TRBD2. J was trimmed by 10 bases and V by 6 bases; bases with no gene match: 5. CDR1 MDHEN and CDR2 SYDVKM come from the germline V gene. The CDR3 is 13 amino acids. The CDR3 DNA reads as TGTGCCAGCAGACCCCGACTAGCGGGGGAGCAGTTCTTC. It specifies CASRPRLAGEQFF.

This clonotype has just a few counts. The V and J genes are TRBV29-1 and TRBJ1-1, with 9 bases that match TRBD1. This CDR3 is built from 11 residues. V lost 7 bases to trimming and J lost 4 bases; unmatched junction nucleotides: 1. CDR1 is SQVTM and CDR2 is ANQGSEA in the germline V gene. The CDR3 DNA reads TGCAGCGCACAGGGGGCCACTGAAGCTTTCTTT. It translates to CSAQGATEAFF.

The chain carries TRBV10-1 and TRBJ1-5; D gene uncertain. Germline V gene lookup returns CDR1 WNHNN and CDR2 SYGVQD (reference sequence). The CDR3 totals 13 residues. V was pared by 2 bases and J by 1 base, with 3 bases between. The CDR3, as DNA: TGCGCCAGCAGTGAGATAAGCAATCAGCCCCAGCATTTT. This sequence encodes CASSEISNQPQHF.

This clonotype was counted ten times or more. This sequence joins TRBV12-3 or TRBV12-4 and TRBJ2-3; the match to TRBD2 covers 10 bases. V was clipped by 6 bases and J by 5 bases; unmatched bases: 8. This CDR3 contains 15 residues. The CDR3 spells CASSSGGAGLDTQYF. Written as DNA, the CDR3 is TGTGCCAGCAGCAGCGGGGGGGCAGGCCTAGATACGCAGTATTTT.

This clonotype was counted between two and nine times. The rearrangement joins TRBV7-9 to TRBJ2-7, with 8 bases matching TRBD1. The junction had 11 bases not matched to a gene; V was cut back by 5 bases and J by 2 bases. Germline CDR1 reads SEHNR; CDR2 reads FQNEAQ (reference sequence). This CDR3 region has 16 residues. CDR3 sequence: CASSTHRGKRPYEQYF. The CDR3 DNA sequence: TGTGCCAGCAGCACCCACAGGGGGAAAAGGCCCTACGAGCAGTACTTC.

The gene calls are TRBV10-2 and TRBJ2-3, with D perhaps TRBD2 (7 bases). Trimming removed 7 bases at V and 7 bases at J, with 18 bases between. The germline gives CDR1 WSHSY, CDR2 SAAADI. There are 14 residues in the CDR3. Here the CDR3 reads CASMGGPFTYTQYF. The DNA of the CDR3 is TGCGCCAGCATGGGGGGGCCCTTCACCTATACGCAGTATTTT.